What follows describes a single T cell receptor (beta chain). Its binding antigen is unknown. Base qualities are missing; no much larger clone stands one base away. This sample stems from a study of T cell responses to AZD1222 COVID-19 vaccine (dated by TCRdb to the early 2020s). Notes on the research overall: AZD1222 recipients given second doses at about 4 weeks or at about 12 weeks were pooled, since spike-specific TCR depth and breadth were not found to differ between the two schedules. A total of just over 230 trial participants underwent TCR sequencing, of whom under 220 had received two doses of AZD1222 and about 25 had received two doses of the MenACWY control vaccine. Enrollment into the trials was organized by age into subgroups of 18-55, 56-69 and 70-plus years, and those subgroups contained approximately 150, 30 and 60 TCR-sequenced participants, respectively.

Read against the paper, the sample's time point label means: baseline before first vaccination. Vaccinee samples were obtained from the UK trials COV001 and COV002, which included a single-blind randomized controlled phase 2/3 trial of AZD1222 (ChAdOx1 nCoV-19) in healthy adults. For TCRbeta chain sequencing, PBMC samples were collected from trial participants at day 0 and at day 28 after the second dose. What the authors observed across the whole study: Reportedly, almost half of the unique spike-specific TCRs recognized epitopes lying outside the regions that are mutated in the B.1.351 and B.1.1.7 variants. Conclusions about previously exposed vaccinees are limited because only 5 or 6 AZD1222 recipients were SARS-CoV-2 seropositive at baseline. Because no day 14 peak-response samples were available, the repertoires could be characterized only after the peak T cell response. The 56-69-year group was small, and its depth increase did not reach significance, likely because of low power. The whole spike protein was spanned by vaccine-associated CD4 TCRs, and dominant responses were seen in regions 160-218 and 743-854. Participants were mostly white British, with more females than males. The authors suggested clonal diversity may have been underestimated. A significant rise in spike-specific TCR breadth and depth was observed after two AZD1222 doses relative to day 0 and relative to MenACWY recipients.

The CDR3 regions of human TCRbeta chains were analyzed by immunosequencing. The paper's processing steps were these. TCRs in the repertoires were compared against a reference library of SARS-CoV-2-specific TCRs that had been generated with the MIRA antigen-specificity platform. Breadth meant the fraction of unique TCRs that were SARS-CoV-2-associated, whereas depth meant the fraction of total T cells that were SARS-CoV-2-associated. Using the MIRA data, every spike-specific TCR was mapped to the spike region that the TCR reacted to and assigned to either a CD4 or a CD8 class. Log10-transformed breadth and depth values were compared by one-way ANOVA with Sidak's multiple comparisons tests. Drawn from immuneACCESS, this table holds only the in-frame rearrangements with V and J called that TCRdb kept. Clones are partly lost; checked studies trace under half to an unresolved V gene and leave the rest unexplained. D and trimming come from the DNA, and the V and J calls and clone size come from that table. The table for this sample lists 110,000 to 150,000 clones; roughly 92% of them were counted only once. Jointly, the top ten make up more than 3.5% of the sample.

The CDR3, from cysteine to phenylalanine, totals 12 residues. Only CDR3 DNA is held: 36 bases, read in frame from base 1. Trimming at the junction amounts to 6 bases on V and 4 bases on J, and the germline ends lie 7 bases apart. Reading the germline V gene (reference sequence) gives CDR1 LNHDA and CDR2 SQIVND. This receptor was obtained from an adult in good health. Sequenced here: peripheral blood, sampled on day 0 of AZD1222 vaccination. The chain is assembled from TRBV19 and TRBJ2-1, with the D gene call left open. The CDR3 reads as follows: CASRGIYNEQFF. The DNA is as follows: TGTGCCAGTAGGGGGATTTACAATGAGCAGTTCTTC.